This T cell receptor (beta chain) was sequenced for a study of PD-1 blockade in classical Hodgkin lymphoma. Overall study context: It was nivolumab at 3 mg/kg, given intravenously every 2 weeks, that patients received.

Study-wide findings and caveats: Reports described newly diagnosed patients as having lower baseline TCR diversity than healthy donors.

Germline assignment: CDR1 MNHEY and CDR2 SVGAGI. The CDR3 is made up of 13 amino acids. V lost 6 bases, J lost 7 bases, and 16 bases lay in between. Clones were read by immunoSEQ multiplex PCR, and TCRdb kept only the in-frame ones, dropping some. Of 96,000 or so clones listed, about 93% are singletons. A word on this clone: As yet, its antigen is unknown.

Time point reported: cycle 4 day 1 (C4D1), after six to seven weeks of nivolumab. Autologous stem cell transplantation was followed by relapse in every patient, and brentuximab vedotin exposure varied. The source was peripheral blood mononuclear cells (PBMCs), collected before the fourth cycle of nivolumab. V gene TRBV6-5 combines with J gene TRBJ2-7; D gene ambiguous. The source of this sequence is a human donor with classical Hodgkin lymphoma. The CDR3 here is CASRIGLAMEQYF. As DNA, the CDR3 is TGTGCCAGCAGAATTGGGCTCGCGATGGAGCAGTACTTC.